This T cell receptor beta chain was recovered during a study of control samples from healthy donors and cancer patients. Method: immunoSEQ multiplex PCR; TCRdb's copy keeps in-frame clones and lacks some. The sample lists 150,000 to 200,000 clones; around 88% were seen once. Trimming left V 5 bases short and J 2 bases short, with 9 bases between. The germline gives CDR1 SQVTM, CDR2 ANQGSEA. The CDR3 spans 12 residues. This sequence originates from a woman aged 25-40 years in good health. Material: blood. The genes are TRBV29-1 and TRBJ2-5; D not certain. Written as DNA, the CDR3 is TGCAGCGTTCGGGTATATCAAGAGACCCAGTACTTC. Protein product: CSVRVYQETQYF.